These T cell receptor beta chains were read from a single sample in a study of T cells in Graves' hyperthyroidism and ophthalmopathy. TCRdb reprocessed the multiplex PCR reads with MiXCR, giving one entry per CDR3 protein. Seen here are 450,000 to 700,000 distinct CDR3 sequences, around 46% observed once, and the top ten hold 15% to 20%. Sequencing input: peripheral blood or thyroid tissue (not recorded which). The receptors were sampled from an adult woman with Graves' disease, either hyperthyroidism or ophthalmopathy (not recorded which). Each CDR3 is given with its conserved first and last residue. The D gene is left open where the match is weak. Clone size is given for some rows only: seen once, a few or many times, or a class if the clone is expanded.

d_gene: .; v_gene: TRBV5-1; len: 15; abundance: many; j_gene: TRBJ1-6; CDR3aa: CASSWGDSDNSPLHF; CDR3nt: TGCGCCAGCAGCTGGGGAGACAGTGATAATTCACCCCTCCACTTT
d_gene: .; v_gene: TRBV5-1; len: 13; abundance: .; j_gene: TRBJ2-3; CDR3aa: CASRLEGADTQYF; CDR3nt: TGCGCCAGCAGATTGGAGGGAGCAGATACGCAGTATTTT
d_gene: .; v_gene: TRBV2; len: 16; abundance: .; j_gene: TRBJ1-1; CDR3aa: CASSEDTSTGNTEAFF; CDR3nt: TGTGCCAGCAGTGAGGACACCTCGACAGGGAACACTGAAGCTTTCTTT
d_gene: .; v_gene: TRBV5-1; len: 14; abundance: .; j_gene: TRBJ1-1; CDR3aa: CASSLKNGDTEAFF; CDR3nt: TGCGCCAGCAGCTTAAAGAACGGTGACACTGAAGCTTTCTTT
d_gene: .; v_gene: TRBV29-1; len: 14; abundance: few; j_gene: TRBJ2-6; CDR3aa: CSVVQSSGANVLTF; CDR3nt: TGCAGCGTGGTACAGAGCTCTGGGGCCAACGTCCTGACTTTC
d_gene: .; v_gene: TRBV2; len: 17; abundance: .; j_gene: TRBJ2-6; CDR3aa: CASSDSKGSDGANVLTF; CDR3nt: TGTGCCAGCAGTGACTCGAAGGGGAGTGATGGGGCCAACGTCCTGACTTTC
d_gene: .; v_gene: TRBV29-1; len: 14; abundance: .; j_gene: TRBJ2-5; CDR3aa: CSQGIRDDQETQYF; CDR3nt: TGCAGCCAAGGGATTCGGGACGACCAAGAGACCCAGTACTTC
d_gene: TRBD1; v_gene: TRBV5-1; len: 15; abundance: many; j_gene: TRBJ1-6; CDR3aa: CASSPTTGYDSPLHF; CDR3nt: TGCGCCAGCAGCCCAACGACAGGGTATGATTCACCCCTCCACTTT
d_gene: TRBD2; v_gene: TRBV7-3; len: 14; abundance: few; j_gene: TRBJ2-3; CDR3aa: CASSFLAGADTQYF; CDR3nt: TGTGCCAGCAGCTTCCTAGCGGGAGCAGATACGCAGTATTTT
d_gene: TRBD1; v_gene: TRBV7-9; len: 16; abundance: many; j_gene: TRBJ1-1; CDR3aa: CASSSFRRQGSTEAFF; CDR3nt: TGTGCCAGCAGCTCTTTCCGTCGACAGGGAAGCACTGAAGCTTTCTTT
d_gene: .; v_gene: TRBV7-2; len: 19; abundance: .; j_gene: TRBJ2-6; CDR3aa: CASSSRGDAHPKAANVLTF; CDR3nt: TGTGCCAGCAGCTCCCGCGGGGACGCTCACCCAAAGGCGGCCAACGTCCTGACTTTC
d_gene: TRBD1; v_gene: TRBV5-1; len: 14; abundance: .; j_gene: TRBJ2-7; CDR3aa: CASSFRDRVREQYF; CDR3nt: TGCGCCAGCAGCTTCCGGGACAGGGTACGCGAGCAGTACTTC
d_gene: .; v_gene: TRBV30; len: 12; abundance: few; j_gene: TRBJ2-2; CDR3aa: CAWSVGPGELFF; CDR3nt: TGTGCCTGGAGTGTAGGGCCCGGGGAGCTGTTTTTT
d_gene: TRBD2; v_gene: TRBV20-1; len: 17; abundance: .; j_gene: TRBJ2-1; CDR3aa: CSAGTSGIKSSYNEQFF; CDR3nt: TGCAGTGCTGGGACTAGCGGGATCAAGAGCTCCTACAATGAGCAGTTCTTC
d_gene: .; v_gene: TRBV24-1; len: 15; abundance: many; j_gene: TRBJ1-1; CDR3aa: CATSDSSTSRGKAFF; CDR3nt: TGTGCCACCAGTGATTCATCCACCTCACGGGGGAAGGCTTTCTTT
d_gene: .; v_gene: TRBV2; len: 13; abundance: many; j_gene: TRBJ1-1; CDR3aa: CASEQVMNTEAFF; CDR3nt: TGTGCCAGCGAGCAAGTAATGAACACTGAAGCTTTCTTT
d_gene: .; v_gene: TRBV3-2; len: 13; abundance: few; j_gene: TRBJ2-5; CDR3aa: CASSQVLAEAQYF; CDR3nt: TGTGCCAGCAGCCAAGTACTAGCGGAGGCCCAGTACTTC
d_gene: TRBD2; v_gene: TRBV12-3/TRBV12-4; len: 18; abundance: .; j_gene: TRBJ2-5; CDR3aa: CASAMRGAGGPDQETQYF; CDR3nt: TGTGCCAGCGCGATGAGGGGCGCGGGAGGGCCCGATCAAGAGACCCAGTACTTC
d_gene: TRBD2; v_gene: TRBV3-1; len: 14; abundance: many; j_gene: TRBJ2-5; CDR3aa: CASSIAGFQETQYF; CDR3nt: TGTGCCAGCTCCATAGCGGGATTCCAAGAGACCCAGTACTTC
d_gene: TRBD2; v_gene: TRBV10-2; len: 14; abundance: .; j_gene: TRBJ2-5; CDR3aa: CASRTGTSGETQYF; CDR3nt: TGCGCCAGCAGAACCGGGACTAGCGGAGAGACCCAGTACTTC
d_gene: TRBD1; v_gene: TRBV14; len: 15; abundance: many; j_gene: TRBJ2-7; CDR3aa: CASSPLTGWQGEQYF; CDR3nt: TGTGCCAGCAGCCCCCTGACAGGGTGGCAAGGCGAGCAGTACTTC
d_gene: .; v_gene: TRBV4-1; len: 13; abundance: many; j_gene: TRBJ1-1; CDR3aa: CAGSRGQSTEAFF; CDR3nt: TGCGCCGGGTCCCGAGGACAGTCGACTGAAGCTTTCTTT
d_gene: TRBD1; v_gene: TRBV2; len: 14; abundance: .; j_gene: TRBJ1-2; CDR3aa: CASSAATGAYGYTF; CDR3nt: TGTGCCAGCAGTGCTGCTACAGGGGCCTATGGCTACACCTTC
d_gene: .; v_gene: TRBV19; len: 12; abundance: many; j_gene: TRBJ2-7; CDR3aa: CASTAPSYEQYF; CDR3nt: TGTGCCAGTACGGCTCCATCCTACGAGCAGTACTTC
d_gene: .; v_gene: TRBV7-9; len: 12; abundance: few; j_gene: TRBJ2-7; CDR3aa: CASSVTGYEQYF; CDR3nt: TGTGCCAGCAGCGTTACAGGGTACGAGCAGTACTTC
d_gene: TRBD1; v_gene: TRBV7-2; len: 14; abundance: many; j_gene: TRBJ1-6; CDR3aa: CASSDRQGRSPLHF; CDR3nt: TGTGCCAGCAGCGACCGACAGGGGAGGTCACCCCTCCACTTT
d_gene: .; v_gene: TRBV29-1; len: 13; abundance: .; j_gene: TRBJ2-5; CDR3aa: CSVDGNGQETQYF; CDR3nt: TGCAGCGTCGACGGGAATGGACAAGAGACCCAGTACTTC
d_gene: .; v_gene: TRBV7-3; len: 15; abundance: .; j_gene: TRBJ2-7; CDR3aa: CASSYRSGADYEQYF; CDR3nt: TGTGCCAGCAGCTATCGGTCAGGGGCCGACTACGAGCAGTACTTC
d_gene: TRBD1; v_gene: TRBV5-1; len: 15; abundance: .; j_gene: TRBJ2-2; CDR3aa: CASSSGQGWTGELFF; CDR3nt: TGCGCCAGCAGCTCGGGACAGGGATGGACCGGGGAGCTGTTTTTT
d_gene: TRBD1; v_gene: TRBV7-9; len: 15; abundance: .; j_gene: TRBJ2-7; CDR3aa: CASSPPGGKGYEQYF; CDR3nt: TGTGCCAGCAGCCCTCCAGGGGGCAAGGGTTACGAGCAGTACTTC
d_gene: .; v_gene: TRBV7-7; len: 15; abundance: .; j_gene: TRBJ2-2; CDR3aa: CASSLSRANTGELFF; CDR3nt: TGTGCCAGCAGCTTGAGCAGGGCGAACACCGGGGAGCTGTTTTTT
d_gene: TRBD2; v_gene: TRBV7-2; len: 16; abundance: few; j_gene: TRBJ2-7; CDR3aa: CASSLVAGGGSYEQYF; CDR3nt: TGTGCCAGCAGCTTAGTGGCGGGAGGGGGCTCCTACGAGCAGTACTTC
d_gene: .; v_gene: TRBV7-3; len: 16; abundance: once; j_gene: TRBJ2-6; CDR3aa: CASSFMGYSGANVLTF; CDR3nt: TGTGCCAGCAGCTTTATGGGGTACTCTGGGGCCAACGTCCTGACTTTC
d_gene: TRBD1; v_gene: TRBV15; len: 16; abundance: .; j_gene: TRBJ1-2; CDR3aa: CATSRDRVQGDGGYTF; CDR3nt: TGTGCCACCAGCAGAGATCGGGTGCAGGGGGATGGTGGCTACACCTTC
d_gene: .; v_gene: TRBV20-1; len: 16; abundance: .; j_gene: TRBJ2-1; CDR3aa: CSARTGPNRGLGEQFF; CDR3nt: TGCAGTGCTAGGACAGGGCCTAACCGGGGACTCGGTGAGCAGTTCTTC
d_gene: .; v_gene: TRBV7-9; len: 12; abundance: .; j_gene: TRBJ2-7; CDR3aa: CASSTTRHEQYF; CDR3nt: TGTGCCAGCAGCACAACTCGTCACGAGCAGTACTTC
d_gene: .; v_gene: TRBV10-2; len: 13; abundance: .; j_gene: TRBJ1-1; CDR3aa: CAIRQVRDTEAFF; CDR3nt: TGTGCCATCAGACAAGTTCGGGACACTGAAGCTTTCTTT
d_gene: TRBD2; v_gene: TRBV7-3; len: 17; abundance: once; j_gene: TRBJ2-6; CDR3aa: CASSPSPAGAGANVLTF; CDR3nt: TGTGCCAGCAGCCCCTCGCCGGCGGGAGCTGGGGCCAACGTCCTGACTTTC
d_gene: TRBD1; v_gene: TRBV7-9; len: 15; abundance: .; j_gene: TRBJ1-5; CDR3aa: CTSSQGTGSNQPQHF; CDR3nt: TGTACCAGCAGCCAAGGGACAGGAAGCAATCAGCCCCAGCATTTT